Sequencing of this T cell receptor (beta chain) was carried out in a study of T-cell memory formation after mild COVID-19. Employing constant-segment primers, 5'RACE generated TCR alpha and TCR beta cDNA libraries bearing sample barcodes and UMIs. TCRdb re-called the 5' RACE reads with MiXCR, one entry per CDR3 protein. Among around 200,000 distinct CDR3 sequences listed, about 10% were seen once. V was cut by 4 bases and J by 0 bases, with 11 bases left in between. Germline CDR1 and CDR2: SGHAT and FQNNGV. This CDR3 region has 15 residues. The clonotype originates from a man younger than 35 who had mild COVID-19 (a few samples of this study predate the infection). Cell type and time point are not known. The specimen was PBMCs or a T cell subset sorted from them (not recorded which). V usage is TRBV11-2 and J usage is TRBJ2-3; D assignment may be TRBD1 or TRBD2 (6 bases each). CDR3 residues: CASSSSGASTDTQYF. The CDR3 coding sequence is TGTGCCAGCAGCTCCTCGGGGGCAAGCACAGATACGCAGTATTTT.